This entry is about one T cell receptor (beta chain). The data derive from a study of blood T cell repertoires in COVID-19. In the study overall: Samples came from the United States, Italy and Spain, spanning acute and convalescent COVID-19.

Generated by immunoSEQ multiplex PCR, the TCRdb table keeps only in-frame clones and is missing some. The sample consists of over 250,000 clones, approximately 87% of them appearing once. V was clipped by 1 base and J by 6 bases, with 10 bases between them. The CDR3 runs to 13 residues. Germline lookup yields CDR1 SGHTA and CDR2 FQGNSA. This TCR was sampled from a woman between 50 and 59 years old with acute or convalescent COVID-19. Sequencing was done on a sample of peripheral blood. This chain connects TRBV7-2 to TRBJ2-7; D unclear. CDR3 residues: CASSLDRFREQYF. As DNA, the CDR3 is TGTGCCAGCAGCTTAGATAGATTCCGCGAGCAGTACTTC.